This T cell receptor (beta chain) is drawn from a study of CD8+ T cells in alopecia areata. Specified treatment: oral pan-JAK inhibitor, 5-10 mg twice daily. Following extraction, RNA underwent reverse transcription to cDNA, which served as the sequencing template. Some clones are missing from TCRdb's copy, which holds only in-frame ones; the method was immunoSEQ multiplex PCR. Seen here are about 200,000 clones, 58% observed once, and the top ten hold about 5%. V lost 2 bases and J 2 bases, leaving 13 bases between the germline ends. The CDR3 has 14 amino acids. CDR1 is SQVTM and CDR2 is ANQGSEA in the germline V gene.

Source: CD4+ T cells sorted from blood, taken at week 24, from a patient treated with tofacitinib. The clonotype was recovered from a human donor with alopecia areata. The V gene is TRBV29-1, the J gene TRBJ2-7; weak D call: TRBD2 (5 bases). CDR3 protein: CSVEMERPPYEQYF. Written as DNA, the CDR3 is TGCAGCGTTGAAATGGAGCGGCCCCCCTACGAGCAGTACTTC.